These 16 T cell receptor beta chains share one sample of origin, sequenced in a study of T cell changes during pregnancy in multiple sclerosis. TCRdb keeps only in-frame clones here, not all; method: immunoSEQ multiplex PCR. The sample carries some 23,000 clones, more than 75% recorded once. The sequencing used CD8+ T cells from peripheral blood mononuclear cells, collected in the first trimester of pregnancy. Source of these receptors: a female donor in good health, enrolled as a control in a pregnancy study.

The chain joins TRBV4-1 to TRBJ2-1, with D perhaps matching TRBD1 (6 bases). V was trimmed by 5 bases and J by 0 bases, leaving 11 bases between them. Germline CDR1 MGHRA, CDR2 YSYEKL. This CDR3 is 15 amino acids long. CDR3 coding DNA: TGCGCCAGCAGCATCGACAGGAGCTCCTACAATGAGCAGTTCTTC. Its protein is CASSIDRSSYNEQFF.

V gene TRBV4-1 combines with J gene TRBJ1-2, with TRBD1 matching over 9 bases. This CDR3 region has 15 residues. J was trimmed by 8 bases and V by 4 bases; bases with no gene match: 11. Germline V gene lookup returns CDR1 MGHRA and CDR2 YSYEKL. As DNA, the CDR3 is TGCGCCAGCAGCCCACGGGACAGGGAACGTAAGGGCTACACCTTC. Protein product: CASSPRDRERKGYTF.

This chain connects TRBV5-1 to TRBJ2-7; 8 nucleotides match TRBD2. This CDR3 spans 14 amino acids. Germline-derived CDR1 and CDR2 are SGHRS and YFSETQ. V dropped 4 bases and J dropped 1; count of bases not matched to a gene: 4. CDR3 coding DNA: TGCGCCAGCAGCCCGGGACTAGGGTCCTACGAGCAGTACTTC. Encoded protein: CASSPGLGSYEQYF.

This clone was seen once. This sequence joins TRBV6-1 and TRBJ2-7, with TRBD1 matching over 8 bases. Per the germline V gene, CDR1 is MNHNS and CDR2 is SASEGT. The CDR3 contains 16 residues. V dropped 0 bases and J dropped 0; count of bases not matched to a gene: 4. Here the CDR3 reads CASSEADGQGSYEQYF. In DNA form, the CDR3 reads TGTGCCAGCAGTGAAGCTGACGGACAGGGCTCCTACGAGCAGTACTTC.

This clone showed up just a few times. This chain joins TRBV5-1 and TRBJ2-1; 9 bases are a match to TRBD1. Germline V gene lookup returns CDR1 SGHRS and CDR2 YFSETQ. V lost 0 bases to trimming and J lost 8 bases; unmatched junction nucleotides: 6. There are 15 residues in the CDR3. In DNA, the CDR3 is TGCGCCAGCAGCTTGGGGACAGGGGTCGTACATGAGCAGTTCTTC. The encoded protein is CASSLGTGVVHEQFF.

The J gene is TRBJ2-3, the V gene TRBV19; TRBD1 agrees at 7 bases. J lost 2 bases, V lost 3 bases, and 2 bases had no gene match. CDR1 and CDR2 (germline): LNHDA, SQIVND (reference sequence). The CDR3 totals 14 residues. CDR3 amino acids: CASSIRGPTDTQYF. The CDR3 DNA sequence: TGTGCCAGTAGTATTAGGGGGCCCACAGATACGCAGTATTTT. Filled out from reference TRBV19 and TRBJ2-3, the complete variable domain reads DGGITQSPKYLFRKEGQNVTLSCEQNLNHDAMYWYRQDPGQGLRLIYYSQIVNDFQKGDIAEGYSVSREKKESFPLTVTSAQKNPTAFYLCASSIRGPTDTQYFGPGTRLTVL.

The genes are TRBV7-8 and TRBJ2-2, with 7 bases lining up with TRBD2. The CDR3 runs 15 residues. The junction had 7 bases not matched to a gene; V was cut back by 6 bases and J by 3 bases. Per germline, CDR1 SGHVS and CDR2 FQNEAQ. CDR3 amino acids: CASRLGGKHTGELFF. CDR3 nucleotides: TGTGCCAGCAGATTGGGAGGGAAGCACACCGGGGAGCTGTTTTTT.

The chain employs TRBV27 and TRBJ1-5; 7 nucleotides match TRBD1. V shed 5 bases and J 4 bases; nucleotides not matched to a gene: 11. The germline gives CDR1 MNHEY, CDR2 SMNVEV (reference sequence). The CDR3 has 16 amino acids. The CDR3 DNA is TGTGCCAGCAGTCCCCGGGACAGTTGGAAGAATCAGCCCCAGCATTTT. This codes for CASSPRDSWKNQPQHF.

The rearrangement uses TRBV6-1 and TRBJ1-1; the D is unclear. The ends were cut back, 5 bases at V and 2 bases at J, with 15 bases in the middle. This CDR3 region has 15 residues. The germline V gene has CDR1 MNHNS and CDR2 SASEGT. This CDR3 reads CASSPIGSPNTEAFF. The CDR3 nucleotides read TGTGCCAGCAGTCCAATCGGGAGTCCCAACACTGAAGCTTTCTTT.

This chain connects TRBV4-1 to TRBJ1-5, with 7 bases identical to TRBD1. Germline CDR1 reads MGHRA; CDR2 reads YSYEKL. V was clipped by 0 bases and J by 2 bases; unmatched bases: 7. The CDR3 loop spans 17 amino acids. CDR3 region: CASSQEFTGVGNQPQHF. The CDR3 bases are TGCGCCAGCAGCCAAGAGTTTACAGGGGTCGGCAATCAGCCCCAGCATTTT.

The gene calls are TRBV2 and TRBJ1-5; perhaps TRBD1 as D (6 bases). Germline lookup yields CDR1 SNHLY and CDR2 FYNNEI. Trimming stripped 10 bases from V and 7 bases from J, with 20 bases between. This CDR3 has 14 amino acids. In DNA, the CDR3 is TGTGCCAACTCCCGGGGGGGCGCAGGCCAGCCCCAGCATTTT. It specifies CANSRGGAGQPQHF.

V gene TRBV9 combines with J gene TRBJ2-3, with D perhaps matching TRBD1 (5 bases). Germline V gene lookup returns CDR1 SGDLS and CDR2 YYNGEE. The CDR3 is made up of 15 amino acids. Trimming shortened V by 1 base and J by 0 bases, and 9 bases separated the two germline ends. CDR3 DNA: TGTGCCAGCAGCGTACAGACAGCGAGCACAGATACGCAGTATTTT. Protein sequence: CASSVQTASTDTQYF.

The chain carries TRBV27 and TRBJ2-4, with D perhaps TRBD2 (5 bases). Trimming pared 5 bases from V and 6 bases from J, leaving 8 bases between. Germline loops: CDR1 MNHEY, CDR2 SMNVEV (reference sequence). The CDR3 is made up of 12 amino acids. CDR3 region: CASSPTRNIQYF. The CDR3 DNA is TGTGCCAGCAGTCCCACTAGAAACATTCAGTACTTC.

The V and J genes are TRBV27 and TRBJ2-7, with a weak D call TRBD1 (5 bases). Germline V gene data show CDR1 as MNHEY and CDR2 as SMNVEV (reference sequence). This CDR3 has 17 residues. Trimming took off 2 bases at V and 2 bases at J, with 19 bases between the two ends. CDR3: CASSLNGERGRAYEQYF. The CDR3 DNA reads TGTGCCAGCAGTTTAAATGGGGAAAGGGGAAGGGCCTACGAGCAGTACTTC.

The chain uses TRBV28 and TRBJ2-3; D uncertain. Trimming removed 5 bases from V and 5 bases from J, with 5 bases in between. The germline gives CDR1 MDHEN, CDR2 SYDVKM. CDR3 size: 11 residues. CDR3: CASSGRDTQYF. The CDR3 DNA sequence: TGTGCCAGCAGTGGGCGAGATACGCAGTATTTT. The variable domain in full, with the rest retrieved from reference TRBV28 and TRBJ2-3, is DVKVTQSSRYLVKRTGEKVFLECVQDMDHENMFWYRQDPGLGLRLIYFSYDVKMKEKGDIPEGYSVSREKKERFSLILESASTNQTSMYLCASSGRDTQYFGPGTRLTVL.

This rearrangement joins TRBV4-1 to TRBJ1-1; D is undetermined. Trimming cost V 7 bases and J 5 bases, with 17 bases left between them. The CDR3 has 14 amino acids. Germline V gene sequence: CDR1 MGHRA, CDR2 YSYEKL. Here the CDR3 reads CASNWAVGGTEAFF. The CDR3 bases are TGCGCCAGCAACTGGGCCGTTGGAGGGACTGAAGCTTTCTTT.